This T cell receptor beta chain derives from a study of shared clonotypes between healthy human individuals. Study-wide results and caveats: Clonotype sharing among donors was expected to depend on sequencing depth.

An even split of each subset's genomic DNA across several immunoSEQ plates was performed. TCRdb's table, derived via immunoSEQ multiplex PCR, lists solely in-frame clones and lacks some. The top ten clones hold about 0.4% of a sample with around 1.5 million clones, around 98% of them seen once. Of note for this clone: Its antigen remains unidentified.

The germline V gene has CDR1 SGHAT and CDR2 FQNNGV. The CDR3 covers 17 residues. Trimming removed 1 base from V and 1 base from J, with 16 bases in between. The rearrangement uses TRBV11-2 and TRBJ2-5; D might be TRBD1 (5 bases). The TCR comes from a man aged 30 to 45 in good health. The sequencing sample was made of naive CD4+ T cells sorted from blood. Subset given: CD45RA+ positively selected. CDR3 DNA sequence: TGTGCCAGCAGCTTAGGGGGCAGGTCGGCCCCCCAAGAGACCCAGTACTTC. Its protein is CASSLGGRSAPQETQYF. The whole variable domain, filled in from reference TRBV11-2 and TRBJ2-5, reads EAGVAQSPRYKIIEKRQSVAFWCNPISGHATLYWYQQILGQGPKLLIQFQNNGVVDDSQLPKDRFSAERLKGVDSTLKIQPAKLEDSAVYLCASSLGGRSAPQETQYFGPGTRLLVL.